The clone carrying this TCR beta chain was seen only once. This study enrolled people aged roughly 18 to 89 from about two dozen US geographic areas. Clinical history as reported by participants underpinned cohort assignment. These data belong to a study of blood T cell repertoires in COVID-19. Study information: From the United States, Italy and Spain came samples of acute and convalescent COVID-19.

The V gene's germline CDR1 is SGHNT and CDR2 YYREEE (reference sequence). The CDR3 is made up of 13 amino acids. With V trimmed by 3 bases and J by 5 bases, 2 bases remained unmatched. Assay: immunoSEQ multiplex PCR; the TCRdb copy retains only in-frame clones and omits some. The sample contains about 260,000 clones, approximately 90% of which appear only once. Sequencing was performed on PBMCs or T cells enriched from blood (not recorded which). V is TRBV5-4 and J is TRBJ1-2, with 9 bases matching TRBD1. This clonotype originated in a man aged 35 to 55 who had been exposed to COVID-19. The CDR3 nucleotides read TGTGCCAGCAGCTACGGACAGGGGTATGGCTACACCTTC. Its translation: CASSYGQGYGYTF.